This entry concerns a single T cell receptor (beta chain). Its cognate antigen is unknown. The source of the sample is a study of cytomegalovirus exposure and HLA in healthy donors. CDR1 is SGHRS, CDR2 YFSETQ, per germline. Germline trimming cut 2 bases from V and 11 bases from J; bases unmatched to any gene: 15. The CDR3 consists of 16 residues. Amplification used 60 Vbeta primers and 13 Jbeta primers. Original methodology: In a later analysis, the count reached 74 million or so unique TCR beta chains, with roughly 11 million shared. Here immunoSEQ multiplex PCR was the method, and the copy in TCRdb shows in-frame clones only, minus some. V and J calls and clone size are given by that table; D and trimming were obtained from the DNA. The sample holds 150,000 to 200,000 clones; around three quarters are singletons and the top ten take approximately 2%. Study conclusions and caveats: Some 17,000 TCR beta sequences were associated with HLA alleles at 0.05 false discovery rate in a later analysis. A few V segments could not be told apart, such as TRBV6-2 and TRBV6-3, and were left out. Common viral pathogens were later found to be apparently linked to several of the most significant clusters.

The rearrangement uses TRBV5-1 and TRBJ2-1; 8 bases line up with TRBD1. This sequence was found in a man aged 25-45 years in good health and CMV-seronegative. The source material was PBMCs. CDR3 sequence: CASSFQGRGHGRKQFF. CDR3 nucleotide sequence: TGCGCCAGCAGCTTTCAGGGCAGGGGGCATGGTCGGAAGCAGTTCTTC.